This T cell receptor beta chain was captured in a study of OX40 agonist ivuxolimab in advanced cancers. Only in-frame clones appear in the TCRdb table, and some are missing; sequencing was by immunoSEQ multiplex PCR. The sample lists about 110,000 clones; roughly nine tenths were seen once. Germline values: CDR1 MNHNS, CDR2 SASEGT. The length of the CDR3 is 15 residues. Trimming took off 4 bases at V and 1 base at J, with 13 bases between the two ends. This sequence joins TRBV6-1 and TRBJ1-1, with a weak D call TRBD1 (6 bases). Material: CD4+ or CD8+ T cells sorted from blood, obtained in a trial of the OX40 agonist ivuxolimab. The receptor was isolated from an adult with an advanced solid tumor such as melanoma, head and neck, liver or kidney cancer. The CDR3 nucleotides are TGTGCCAGCAGTGCCTGGGGGCAGGGGAACACTGAAGCTTTCTTT. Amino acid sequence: CASSAWGQGNTEAFF.